Following are 14 T cell receptor beta chains from one sample sequenced in a study of T cell changes during pregnancy in multiple sclerosis. The repertoire was sequenced with immunoSEQ multiplex PCR; TCRdb's copy has only in-frame clones and lacks some. This repertoire shows 12,000 or so clones, about 80% found once; its top ten account for around 10%. The sequences come from CD8+ T cells from peripheral blood mononuclear cells, collected after pregnancy. The source of these receptors is a female donor in good health, enrolled as a control in a pregnancy study.

The chain uses TRBV6-5 and TRBJ2-1, with D perhaps matching TRBD2 (5 bases). This CDR3 spans 14 amino acids. Germline CDR1 reads MNHEY; CDR2 reads SVGAGI. Trimming stripped 0 bases from V and 7 bases from J, with 10 bases between. The CDR3 sequence: CASSYSLARNEQFF. DNA of the CDR3: TGTGCCAGCAGTTACTCGCTAGCCCGGAATGAGCAGTTCTTC.

The V call is TRBV6-6, the J call TRBJ2-3; TRBD2 matches 12 bases. V shed 8 bases and J 2 bases; nucleotides not matched to a gene: 2. Germline V gene lookup returns CDR1 MNHNY and CDR2 SVGAGI (reference sequence). The CDR3 totals 14 residues. CDR3 DNA sequence: TGTGCCAGCCGACTAGCGGGGGTCACAGATACGCAGTATTTT. Translation gives CASRLAGVTDTQYF.

This chain uses TRBV7-9 with TRBJ2-1, with TRBD2 matching 8 bases. The J segment lost 4 bases and the V segment lost 6 bases, leaving 8 bases of the junction unmatched. Germline CDR1 SEHNR, CDR2 FQNEAQ (reference sequence). This CDR3 comprises 15 residues. The CDR3 bases are TGTGCCAGCAGTATAAGCGGGAGAAGGTACAATGAGCAGTTCTTC. Translating gives CASSISGRRYNEQFF.

The gene calls are TRBV2 and TRBJ1-1, with D uncertain. CDR3 size: 14 residues. The germline CDR1 and CDR2 sequences are SNHLY and FYNNEI. V was shortened by 2 bases and J by 1 base, with 8 bases between the two germline ends. The CDR3 reads CASSEQAGNTEAFF. The DNA of the CDR3 is TGTGCCAGCAGTGAACAGGCAGGGAACACTGAAGCTTTCTTT.

The rearrangement uses TRBV28 and TRBJ1-2, with 7 bases that match TRBD1. Germline lookup yields CDR1 MDHEN and CDR2 SYDVKM. The CDR3 consists of 14 residues. The junction had 15 bases not matched to a gene; V was cut back by 8 bases and J by 9 bases. This CDR3 reads CASGPGQSMLSYTF. CDR3 DNA sequence: TGTGCCAGCGGACCGGGACAGAGTATGTTGAGCTACACCTTC.

This clone was recorded at least ten times. The chain employs TRBV27 and TRBJ2-1, with D tentatively TRBD2 (6 bases). The CDR3 is 16 residues long. Trimming shortened V by 7 bases and J by 1 base, and 17 bases separated the two germline ends. Germline V gives CDR1 MNHEY, CDR2 SMNVEV (reference sequence). In DNA, the CDR3 is TGTGCCAGCATCCCCGGAGGGCCGGGATCCTACAATGAGCAGTTCTTC. Translation gives CASIPGGPGSYNEQFF.

The chain has TRBV5-5 and TRBJ2-1; D perhaps matches TRBD2 (5 bases). The CDR3 is made up of 16 amino acids. Between the trimmed V and J ends, which lost 2 bases and 1 base, there was a span of 13 bases. The germline V gene encodes CDR1 SGHKS and CDR2 YYEKEE (reference sequence). The CDR3 region is CASSFPSGNSYNEQFF. The CDR3 region has the DNA TGTGCCAGCAGCTTCCCCAGCGGTAATTCCTACAATGAGCAGTTCTTC.

The chain combines TRBV4-2 with TRBJ2-1, with D perhaps TRBD1 (5 bases). Trimming left V 1 base short and J 5 bases short, with 9 bases between. CDR3 length: 14 residues. CDR1 and CDR2 (germline): LGHNA, YNFKEQ. This CDR3 is CASSQARGNNEQFF. The CDR3 bases are TGTGCCAGCAGCCAAGCTAGGGGTAACAATGAGCAGTTCTTC.

This chain joins TRBV5-5 and TRBJ1-6; the D is unclear. The CDR3 has 14 residues. V lost 0 bases, J lost 7 bases, and 8 bases lay in between. Germline CDR1 is SGHKS and CDR2 is YYEKEE (reference sequence). DNA of the CDR3: TGTGCCAGCAGCTTGGCCGCGGGGAATTCACCCCTCCACTTT. Its translation is CASSLAAGNSPLHF.

The CDR3 region is CASSKTVQETQYF. The CDR3 DNA is TGTGCCAGCAGCAAGACAGTCCAAGAGACCCAGTACTTC. The chain combines TRBV9 with TRBJ2-5; tentatively, D is TRBD1 (5 bases). V was cut by 4 bases and J by 1 base, with 8 bases left in between. Germline CDR1 reads SGDLS; CDR2 reads YYNGEE. This CDR3 is 13 amino acids long.

The chain uses TRBV2 and TRBJ2-2; D perhaps matches TRBD2 (6 bases). The CDR3 is 14 residues long. The ends were cut back, 7 bases at V and 2 bases at J, with 11 bases in the middle. CDR1 and CDR2 (germline): SNHLY, FYNNEI. CDR3 nucleotides: TGTGCCAGCATAGTAACTAGCAACACCGGGGAGCTGTTTTTT. Its protein product is CASIVTSNTGELFF.

CDR3 nucleotides: TGCGCCAGCAGCTCCGGAGATACGCAGTATTTT. Its translation is CASSSGDTQYF. The chain employs TRBV5-1 and TRBJ2-3; no reliable D call. With 3 bases removed from V and 5 bases from J, the gap between germline ends came to 4 bases. Germline loops: CDR1 SGHRS, CDR2 YFSETQ. The CDR3 sequence is 11 residues long.

This rearrangement joins TRBV5-1 to TRBJ2-1, with TRBD1 matching over 9 bases. The V gene's germline CDR1 is SGHRS and CDR2 YFSETQ. V was pared by 6 bases and J by 13 bases, with 14 bases of the junction left unmatched. The CDR3 consists of 14 residues. This CDR3 reads CASTVTGGKDLQFF. Written as DNA, the CDR3 is TGCGCCAGCACCGTAACAGGGGGCAAAGACCTACAGTTCTTC.

This clone has just one count. The CDR3 sequence: CASSVTETGGADTQYF. In nucleotides, the CDR3 is TGTGCCAGCAGTGTTACGGAGACAGGGGGCGCAGATACGCAGTATTTT. The chain employs TRBV6-4 and TRBJ2-3, with 10 bases fitting TRBD1. Germline V gene sequence: CDR1 MRHNA, CDR2 SNTAGT. This CDR3 spans 16 amino acids. J was trimmed by 4 bases and V by 4 bases; bases with no gene match: 8.